This T cell receptor beta chain derives from a study of CD8 T cells in ankylosing spondylitis. General study results and limits: In ankylosing spondylitis blood, a motif of roughly 8 highly homologous TCR beta variants appeared characteristic.

Turning to this clonotype: Its antigen is unidentified.

The CDR3 runs 14 residues. Trimming took off 8 bases at V and 0 bases at J, with 10 bases between the two ends. TCRdb processed the 5' RACE reads anew with MiXCR; each CDR3 protein has one entry. The repertoire includes about 540,000 distinct CDR3 sequences, about 13% of them detected once, and over 6.5% sits in the top ten. What was sequenced was blood, either unsorted or a sorted T cell fraction (not recorded which). The V and J genes are TRBV12-3 or TRBV12-4 and TRBJ1-4; the D gene is possibly TRBD1 (5 bases). This TCR was recovered from a male donor with ankylosing spondylitis. The CDR3 DNA follows: TGTGCCAGCCGCCAGGGTCCAACTAATGAAAAACTGTTTTTT. Translating it yields CASRQGPTNEKLFF.